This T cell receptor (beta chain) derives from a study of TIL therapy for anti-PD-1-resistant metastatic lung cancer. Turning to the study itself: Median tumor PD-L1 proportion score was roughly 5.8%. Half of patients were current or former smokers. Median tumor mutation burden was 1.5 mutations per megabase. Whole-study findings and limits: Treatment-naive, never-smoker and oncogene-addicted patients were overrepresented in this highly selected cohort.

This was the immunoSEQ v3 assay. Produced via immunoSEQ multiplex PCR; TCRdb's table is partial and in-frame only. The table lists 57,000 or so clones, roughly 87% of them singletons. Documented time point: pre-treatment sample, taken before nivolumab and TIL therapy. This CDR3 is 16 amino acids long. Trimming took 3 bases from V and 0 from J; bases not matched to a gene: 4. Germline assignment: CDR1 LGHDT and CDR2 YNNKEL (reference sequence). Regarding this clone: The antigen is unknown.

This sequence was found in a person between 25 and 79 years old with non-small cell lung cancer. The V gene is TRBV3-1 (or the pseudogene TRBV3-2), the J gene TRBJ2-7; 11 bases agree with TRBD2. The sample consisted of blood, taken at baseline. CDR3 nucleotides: TGTGCCAGCAGCCAGGGACTAGCGGCAGACTCCTACGAGCAGTACTTC. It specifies CASSQGLAADSYEQYF.